What follows are 8 T cell receptor beta chains derived from one specimen sequenced in a study of persistence of HIV-infected CD4 T cells. Nonspecific anti-CD3/anti-CD28 bead stimulation represents the broad CD4+ T cell repertoire. Sorting selected CD4+ T cells upregulating both CD40 ligand and CD69. The libraries were made with immunoSEQ version 4 in survey mode. Assay: immunoSEQ multiplex PCR; the TCRdb copy retains only in-frame clones and omits some. The sample lists some 45,000 clones, less than 90% seen once, with around 0.48% in the top ten. These receptors' targets are unknown. The starting material was CD4+ T cells sorted from PBMCs after 18-hour stimulation, obtained from a patient who received antiretroviral therapy. These receptors were obtained from an adult woman with HIV who was CMV-seropositive.

The chain employs TRBV14 and TRBJ1-2, with D possibly matching TRBD1 (6 bases). The germline gives CDR1 SGHDN, CDR2 FVKESK. The CDR3 contains 14 residues. V dropped 0 bases and J dropped 4 bases, with 9 bases sitting between them. CDR3 coding DNA: TGTGCCAGCAGCCAAGACGCCAGGGGCTATGGCTACACCTTC. It codes for CASSQDARGYGYTF.

The chain uses TRBV12-3 or TRBV12-4 and TRBJ1-1, with 10 nucleotides matching TRBD1. The CDR3 contains 13 residues. The ends lost 0 bases at V and 10 bases at J; junction bases unmatched: 2. The CDR3 nucleotides are TGTGCCAGCAGTTTAGCGGGACAGGGGACAGCTTTCTTT. Amino acid sequence: CASSLAGQGTAFF.

This chain links TRBV19 with TRBJ2-1; a weak D match, TRBD1 (5 bases). V was trimmed by 3 bases and J by 6 bases, leaving 12 bases between them. CDR1 and CDR2 (germline): LNHDA, SQIVND (reference sequence). This CDR3 comprises 14 residues. CDR3 bases: TGTGCCAGTAGTATCCCCTCGACAGTCAATGAGCAGTTCTTC. It yields the protein CASSIPSTVNEQFF.

The V call is TRBV5-4, the J call TRBJ1-2; no clear D gene. Germline values: CDR1 SGHNT, CDR2 YYREEE (reference sequence). CDR3 length: 13 residues. The V end was cut by 0 bases, the J end by 6 bases, with 9 bases between. The CDR3 DNA reads as TGTGCCAGCAGCTTGGCGGGTGGGGATGGCTACACCTTC. Residues: CASSLAGGDGYTF.

V and J are TRBV12-5 and TRBJ2-3; D may be TRBD2 (6 bases). V shed 2 bases and J shed 2 bases, with 11 bases lying between them. In germline, CDR1 is LGHNT, CDR2 FRNRAP. The CDR3 has 15 amino acids. The CDR3 region has the DNA TGTGCTAGTGGTTTGCCGGGACTCAACACAGATACGCAGTATTTT. Encoded protein: CASGLPGLNTDTQYF.

This clone was seen just once. The V gene is TRBV3-1 (or the pseudogene TRBV3-2), the J gene TRBJ2-7, with D uncertain. From germline, CDR1 is LGHDT and CDR2 YNNKEL (reference sequence). This CDR3 is 13 amino acids long. V shed 4 bases and J shed 4 bases, with 11 bases lying between them. The CDR3 protein is CASSRRTDYEQYF. The CDR3 DNA reads as TGTGCCAGCAGCCGAAGAACCGATTACGAGCAGTACTTC.

The chain combines TRBV7-6 with TRBJ1-2; D unclear. V was trimmed by 2 bases and J by 5 bases, leaving 15 bases between them. The CDR3 covers 15 residues. Germline CDR1 SGHVS, CDR2 FNYEAQ. CDR3 nucleotide sequence: TGTGCCAGCAGCTTATATGACGGAGAAAAGTATGGCTACACCTTC. Translating gives CASSLYDGEKYGYTF.

The gene calls are TRBV10-2 and TRBJ2-5, with a weak D call TRBD1 (6 bases). The V gene lost 4 bases and the J gene lost 2 bases, with 11 bases spanning the gap. Germline CDR1 is WSHSY and CDR2 is SAAADI. CDR3 size: 14 residues. The CDR3 is CASSASRGQETQYF. CDR3 coding DNA: TGCGCCAGCAGTGCCTCCAGGGGTCAAGAGACCCAGTACTTC.